This TCR beta chain came from a study of memory CD4+ T cells and cytomegalovirus serostatus. Trimming removed 3 bases from V and 8 bases from J, with 13 bases in between. Germline CDR1 KGHSH, CDR2 LQKENI. The CDR3 is 14 amino acids. Clones were sequenced by immunoSEQ multiplex PCR, and TCRdb holds only the in-frame ones, with some missing. The top ten clones hold 0.85% to 1.2% of a sample with about 27,000 clones, 76% of them seen once. The sort gate was single viable CD3+CD4+CD8-CD45RO+ cells for memory CD4+ T cells. Sequenced sample: memory CD4+ T cells from blood. This TCR was recovered from an adult in good health and CMV-seronegative. The chain couples TRBV18 to TRBJ1-4, with D perhaps matching TRBD1 (5 bases). The CDR3 protein is CASSPSSRVEKLFF. CDR3 in DNA: TGTGCCAGCTCACCTTCGAGCAGGGTAGAAAAACTGTTTTTT. The full variable domain, completed using reference TRBV18 and TRBJ1-4, is NAGVMQNPRHLVRRRGQEARLRCSPMKGHSHVYWYRQLPEEGLKFMVYLQKENIIDESGMPKERFSAEFPKEGPSILRIQQVVRGDSAAYFCASSPSSRVEKLFFGSGTQLSVL.